The 13 T cell receptor beta chains below were found in one sample sequenced in a study of blood T cell repertoires in COVID-19. Profiling relied on immunoSEQ multiplex PCR, and the TCRdb table lists in-frame clones only, not all of them. The sample lists some 150,000 clones, about 79% occurring once. The sample comprised peripheral blood. The receptors derive from a woman in her forties or fifties with acute or convalescent COVID-19.

The V and J genes are TRBV7-9 and TRBJ1-1, with 8 bases fitting TRBD1. V was pared by 8 bases and J by 10 bases, with 15 bases of the junction left unmatched. CDR1 is SEHNR, CDR2 FQNEAQ, per germline (reference sequence). The CDR3 is 14 amino acids. CDR3 in DNA: TGTGCCAGCCGTGGACAGGGTCCGTTGGGGGGAGCTTTCTTT. Translation: CASRGQGPLGGAFF.

This chain connects TRBV6-5 to TRBJ1-2; 9 nucleotides agree with TRBD1. With 6 bases clipped from V and 7 bases from J, the junction kept 3 bases outside the gene matches. The CDR3 consists of 12 residues. CDR1 is MNHEY, CDR2 SVGAGI, per germline. The DNA of the CDR3 is TGTGCCAGCAGGGACAGGGGACCTGGCTACACCTTC. The encoded protein is CASRDRGPGYTF.

V and J are TRBV19 and TRBJ1-2, with no clear D. Deletions cut 6 bases from V and 0 bases from J, with 8 bases between. The V gene's germline CDR1 is LNHDA and CDR2 SQIVND (reference sequence). The CDR3 runs to 13 residues. In nucleotides, the CDR3 is TGTGCCAGTAGGTCAAGAGCTAACTATGGCTACACCTTC. This encodes CASRSRANYGYTF.

The V and J genes are TRBV2 and TRBJ2-5, with 12 bases lining up with TRBD2. Germline V lookup: CDR1 SNHLY, CDR2 FYNNEI. CDR3 length equals 15 residues. The ends lost 6 bases at V and 6 bases at J; junction bases unmatched: 8. This CDR3 reads CASRSASGGAQTQYF. DNA of the CDR3: TGTGCCAGCAGGTCAGCTAGCGGGGGGGCGCAGACCCAGTACTTC.

This clone showed up just once. The genes are TRBV7-8 and TRBJ2-7; D may be TRBD2 (5 bases). This CDR3 spans 15 amino acids. The germline CDR1 and CDR2 sequences are SGHVS and FQNEAQ. Trimming cost V 4 bases and J 2 bases, with 15 bases left between them. The CDR3 coding sequence is TGTGCCAGCAGCTCCACCGCGGACGGGACCTACGAGCAGTACTTC. As protein: CASSSTADGTYEQYF.

The genes are TRBV4-3 and TRBJ2-5, with D possibly being TRBD2 (5 bases). CDR3 size: 14 residues. V was clipped by 2 bases and J by 5 bases, with 12 bases between them. Looked up from germline, CDR1 is LGHNA and CDR2 is YSLEER. CDR3 sequence: CASSQQHGEETQYF. CDR3 sequence (DNA): TGCGCCAGCAGCCAACAACATGGGGAGGAGACCCAGTACTTC.

The J gene is TRBJ2-1, the V gene TRBV7-6, with 9 bases aligning to TRBD2. This CDR3 comprises 19 residues. Germline CDR1 is SGHVS and CDR2 is FNYEAQ. The V gene end was trimmed by 1 base and the J gene end by 2 bases; junction bases not matched to a gene: 12. In DNA, the CDR3 is TGTGCCAGCAGCTTAGAAGCGGGGGGATCCCGAGGTCCCTACAATGAGCAGTTCTTC. This sequence encodes CASSLEAGGSRGPYNEQFF.

The chain recombines TRBV9 with TRBJ2-5, with D perhaps TRBD2 (5 bases). Germline CDR1 SGDLS, CDR2 YYNGEE. V was shortened by 4 bases and J by 4 bases, with 11 bases between the two germline ends. There are 13 residues in the CDR3. The CDR3 region is CASSPGLPETQYF. The CDR3 nucleotides are TGTGCCAGCAGCCCTGGACTCCCAGAGACCCAGTACTTC.

The gene calls are TRBV4-3 and TRBJ1-2, with 8 bases fitting TRBD1. Trimming removed 2 bases from V and 10 bases from J; junction bases left unmatched: 6. CDR3 length: 13 amino acids. The germline V gene encodes CDR1 LGHNA and CDR2 YSLEER. The CDR3 region has the DNA TGCGCCAGCAGCCAACAAGGACAGGGAATCTACACCTTC. The encoded protein is CASSQQGQGIYTF.

V is TRBV18 and J is TRBJ2-1, with 11 positions matching TRBD2. V gave up 3 bases and J gave up 3 bases; unmatched junction bases: 1. The germline V gene has CDR1 KGHSH and CDR2 LQKENI. This CDR3 is built from 15 residues. The CDR3 region has the DNA TGTGCCAGCTCACCGGGGACTAGCGGCTACAATGAGCAGTTCTTC. Translated: CASSPGTSGYNEQFF. Based on the CDR3 plus reference TRBV18 and TRBJ2-1, the full variable domain is NAGVMQNPRHLVRRRGQEARLRCSPMKGHSHVYWYRQLPEEGLKFMVYLQKENIIDESGMPKERFSAEFPKEGPSILRIQQVVRGDSAAYFCASSPGTSGYNEQFFGPGTRLTVL.

V and J are TRBV4-3 and TRBJ1-4; D is unresolved. The CDR3 runs to 17 residues. Per the germline V gene, CDR1 is LGHNA and CDR2 is YSLEER. The V and J ends lost 5 bases and 8 bases respectively, with 24 bases between them. The CDR3 bases are TGCGCCAGCAGCTTTCAGGAAAAGCGGTGGGGTAACGAAAAACTGTTTTTT. It yields the protein CASSFQEKRWGNEKLFF.

The chain couples TRBV27 to TRBJ2-1; D perhaps matches TRBD2 (6 bases). V lost 3 bases, J lost 5 bases, and 11 bases lay in between. Germline CDR1 is MNHEY and CDR2 is SMNVEV (reference sequence). The length of the CDR3 is 14 residues. Here the CDR3 reads CASSFYGGNNEQFF. CDR3 sequence (DNA): TGTGCCAGCAGTTTCTACGGGGGAAACAATGAGCAGTTCTTC.

This chain joins TRBV19 and TRBJ2-2; 10 bases agree with TRBD2. The CDR3 has 16 amino acids. Losses at the gene ends were 8 bases for V and 0 bases for J; bases not matched to a gene: 6. Germline CDR1 LNHDA, CDR2 SQIVND (reference sequence). The CDR3 protein is CASGLAGGANTGELFF. The CDR3 DNA reads as TGTGCCAGTGGCTTAGCGGGGGGCGCGAACACCGGGGAGCTGTTTTTT.